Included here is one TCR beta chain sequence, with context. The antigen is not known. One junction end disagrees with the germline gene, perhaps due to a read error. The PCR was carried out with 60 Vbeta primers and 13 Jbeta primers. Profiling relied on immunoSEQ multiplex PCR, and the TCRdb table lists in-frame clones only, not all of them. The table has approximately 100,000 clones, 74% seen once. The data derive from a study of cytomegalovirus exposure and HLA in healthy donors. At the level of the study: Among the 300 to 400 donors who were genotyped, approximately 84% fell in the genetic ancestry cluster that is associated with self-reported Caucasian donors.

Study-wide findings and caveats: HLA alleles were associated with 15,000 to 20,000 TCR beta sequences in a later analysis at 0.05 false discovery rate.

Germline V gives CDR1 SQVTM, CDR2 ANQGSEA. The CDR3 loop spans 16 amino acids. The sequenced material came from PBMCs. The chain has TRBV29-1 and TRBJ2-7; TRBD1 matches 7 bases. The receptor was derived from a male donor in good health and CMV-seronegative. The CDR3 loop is CSVEGRDSAYPDERYF. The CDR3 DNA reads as TGCAGCGTTGAAGGACGGGACAGCGCCTACCCGGACGAGCGGTACTTC.